Following are 10 T cell receptor beta chains from one sample sequenced in a study of control samples from healthy donors and cancer patients. Sequencing was performed with immunoSEQ multiplex PCR; in TCRdb, only in-frame clones are kept and a portion is missing. Of 150,000 to 200,000 clones in the sample, about 93% were seen once. Sequenced input: blood. These receptors were collected from a woman in her thirties in good health.

The chain joins TRBV30 to TRBJ1-1; D possibly corresponds to TRBD1 (5 bases). Trimming stripped 4 bases from V and 1 base from J, with 7 bases between. Germline assignment: CDR1 GTSNPN and CDR2 SVGIG (reference sequence). There are 12 residues in the CDR3. CDR3 residues: CAWTRENTEAFF. DNA for the CDR3: TGTGCCTGGACCAGGGAGAACACTGAAGCTTTCTTT.

J is TRBJ2-1 and V is TRBV28; TRBD1 is a possible D gene (6 bases). Germline V gene sequence: CDR1 MDHEN, CDR2 SYDVKM. V lost 7 bases to trimming and J lost 0 bases, with 19 bases between them. The CDR3 runs 17 residues. The CDR3 nucleotides read TGTGCCAGCACAGGGGTTGGTCGGGGAAGCTCCTACAATGAGCAGTTCTTC. Translation: CASTGVGRGSSYNEQFF.

V gene TRBV7-9 combines with J gene TRBJ1-6; 9 bases are a match to TRBD1. The CDR3 runs 15 residues. Germline V gene sequence: CDR1 SEHNR, CDR2 FQNEAQ (reference sequence). V trimming: 5 bases; J trimming: 7 bases; junction bases outside the gene matches: 6. The CDR3 DNA reads as TGTGCCAGCAGCAAAAGGACAGGGGAAAATTCACCCCTCCACTTT. It translates to CASSKRTGENSPLHF.

The chain employs TRBV3-1 (or the pseudogene TRBV3-2) and TRBJ1-4; no definite D call. The CDR3 loop spans 13 amino acids. From germline, CDR1 is LGHDT and CDR2 YNNKEL (reference sequence). V was clipped by 2 bases and J by 4 bases, with 5 bases between them. CDR3 sequence: CASSQSCNEKLFF. The DNA for the CDR3 is TGTGCCAGCAGCCAATCCTGTAATGAAAAACTGTTTTTT.

In its sample, this clone was seen once. This sequence joins TRBV9 and TRBJ1-1; D unclear. CDR3 length: 15 amino acids. Germline CDR1 SGDLS, CDR2 YYNGEE. The V gene lost 0 bases and the J gene lost 7 bases, with 16 bases spanning the gap. The CDR3 region is CASSVAPTAPSEAFF. For the CDR3, the DNA is TGTGCCAGCAGCGTAGCCCCAACAGCTCCCAGTGAAGCTTTCTTT.

This chain links TRBV24-1 with TRBJ2-5; TRBD2 aligns across 8 bases. Trimming cost V 2 bases and J 3 bases; bases outside gene matches: 7. CDR1 is KGHDR, CDR2 SFDVKD, per germline. The CDR3 has 16 amino acids. The CDR3 DNA sequence: TGTGCCACCAGTGATTCGAGGTGGACTAGCAAAGAGACCCAGTACTTC. It encodes CATSDSRWTSKETQYF.

In DNA form, the CDR3 reads TGTGCCAGCAGCTTCGGAGGGGGGGCAGCGAACACCGGGGAGCTGTTTTTT. It codes for CASSFGGGAANTGELFF. The chain recombines TRBV7-6 with TRBJ2-2; D is possibly TRBD2 (7 bases). CDR1 and CDR2 from the germline V gene are SGHVS and FNYEAQ. V lost 3 bases and J lost 0, with 14 bases in between. The CDR3 sequence is 17 residues long.

This chain connects TRBV3-1 (or the pseudogene TRBV3-2) to TRBJ2-3; 9 bases agree with TRBD2. CDR1 is LGHDT, CDR2 YNNKEL, per germline (reference sequence). Trimming cost V 7 bases and J 3 bases; bases outside gene matches: 8. The CDR3 consists of 15 residues. The CDR3 sequence: CASTPGGRGTDTQYF. CDR3 bases: TGTGCCAGCACCCCGGGCGGGAGGGGAACAGATACGCAGTATTTT.

V gene TRBV7-2 combines with J gene TRBJ1-3; D gene ambiguous. The CDR3 length is 14 residues. The V end was cut by 1 base, the J end by 3 bases, with 7 bases between. Germline-derived CDR1 and CDR2 are SGHTA and FQGNSA. The CDR3 reads CASSLDGVGNTIYF. The CDR3 DNA is TGTGCCAGCAGCTTAGATGGGGTTGGAAACACCATATATTTT.

As DNA, the CDR3 is TGTGCCAGCAGCTGGGGACAGGGGTACTACGAGCAGTACTTC. The encoded protein is CASSWGQGYYEQYF. The J gene is TRBJ2-7, the V gene TRBV5-4; 10 positions match TRBD1. The CDR3 covers 14 residues. CDR1 is SGHNT, CDR2 YYREEE, per germline (reference sequence). V dropped 3 bases and J dropped 3; count of bases not matched to a gene: 3.